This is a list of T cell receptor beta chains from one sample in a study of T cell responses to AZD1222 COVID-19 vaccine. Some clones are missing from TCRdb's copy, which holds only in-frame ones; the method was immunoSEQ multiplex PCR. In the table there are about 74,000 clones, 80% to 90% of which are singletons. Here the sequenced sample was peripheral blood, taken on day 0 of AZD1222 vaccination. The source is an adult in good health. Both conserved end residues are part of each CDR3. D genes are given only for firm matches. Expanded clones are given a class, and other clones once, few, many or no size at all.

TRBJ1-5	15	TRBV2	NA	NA	CARQGEGYSNQPQHF	TGTGCCCGTCAAGGGGAGGGATATAGCAATCAGCCCCAGCATTTT
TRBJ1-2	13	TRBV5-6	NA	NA	CASSLYRVGGYTF	TGTGCCAGCAGCTTGTACAGGGTGGGTGGCTACACCTTC
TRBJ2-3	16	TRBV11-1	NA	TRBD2	CASSWGLAGNTDTQYF	TGTGCCAGCAGCTGGGGACTAGCGGGAAATACAGATACGCAGTATTTT
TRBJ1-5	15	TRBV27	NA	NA	CASSWGALGNQPQHF	TGTGCCAGCAGTTGGGGGGCATTAGGCAATCAGCCCCAGCATTTT
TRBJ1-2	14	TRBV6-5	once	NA	CASSRIQGRYGYTF	TGTGCCAGCAGTCGAATTCAGGGGCGCTATGGCTACACCTTC
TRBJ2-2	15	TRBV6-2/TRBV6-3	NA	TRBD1	CASSHRGLNTGELFF	TGTGCCAGCAGCCACAGGGGGCTAAACACCGGGGAGCTGTTTTTT
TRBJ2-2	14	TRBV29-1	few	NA	CSVSGPSVTGELFF	TGCAGCGTTTCGGGACCGAGCGTCACCGGGGAGCTGTTTTTT
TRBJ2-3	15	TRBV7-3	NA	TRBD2	CASSWTSGAVDTQYF	TGTGCCAGCAGCTGGACTAGCGGTGCGGTAGATACGCAGTATTTT
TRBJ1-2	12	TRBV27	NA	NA	CASSRGGYGYTF	TGTGCCAGCAGTCGAGGTGGCTATGGCTACACCTTC
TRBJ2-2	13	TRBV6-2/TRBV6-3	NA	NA	CASSYGVGGELFF	TGTGCCAGCAGTTACGGGGTCGGCGGGGAGCTGTTTTTT